This TCR beta chain was obtained from a study of regulatory dendritic cells for organ transplantation. Produced via immunoSEQ multiplex PCR; TCRdb's table is partial and in-frame only. This table holds roughly 9,800 clones, more than 70% found once. This clone is a singleton in its sample. The antigen remains undetermined. The CDR3 totals 17 residues. V was trimmed by 4 bases and J by 4 bases, leaving 17 bases between them. Germline CDR1 and CDR2: MGHRA and YSYEKL. Sorted T cells were CFSE-labeled and cultured 5 days with allogeneic regulatory or mature dendritic cells at 1:10. This TCR was recovered from a human donor in good health. The specimen sequenced was memory CD4+ T cells from blood cultured with dendritic cells. Subset noted: CD45RO+ memory T cells. The V gene is TRBV4-1, the J gene TRBJ2-6; D call uncertain. CDR3 in amino acids: CASSRQTRTSGANVLTF. DNA for the CDR3: TGCGCCAGCAGCCGACAAACCCGGACCTCCGGGGCCAACGTCCTGACTTTC.